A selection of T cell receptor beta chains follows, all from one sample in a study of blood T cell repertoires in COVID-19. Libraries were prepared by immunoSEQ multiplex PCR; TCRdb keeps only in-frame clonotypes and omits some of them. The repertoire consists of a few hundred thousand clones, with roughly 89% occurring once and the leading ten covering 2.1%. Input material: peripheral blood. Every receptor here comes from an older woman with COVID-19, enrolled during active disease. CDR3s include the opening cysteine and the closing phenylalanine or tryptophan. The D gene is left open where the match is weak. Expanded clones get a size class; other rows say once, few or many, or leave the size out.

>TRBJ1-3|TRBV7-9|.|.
CASSLTYGFSGNTIYF
TGTGCCAGCAGCTTAACGTACGGGTTCTCTGGAAACACCATATATTTT
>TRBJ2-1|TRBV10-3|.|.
CAISEVVFEQFF
TGTGCCATCAGTGAGGTAGTTTTTGAGCAGTTCTTC
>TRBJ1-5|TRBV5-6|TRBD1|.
CASSSNRGQPQHF
TGTGCCAGCAGCTCAAACAGGGGTCAGCCCCAGCATTTT
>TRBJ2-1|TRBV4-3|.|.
CASSQEVYNEQFF
TGCGCCAGCAGCCAGGAGGTCTACAATGAGCAGTTCTTC
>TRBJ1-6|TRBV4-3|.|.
CASSQETIQMAVYSPLHF
TGCGCCAGCAGCCAAGAGACCATCCAGATGGCGGTATATTCACCCCTCCACTTT
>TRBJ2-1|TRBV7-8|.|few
CASSLLRLGTYNEQFF
TGTGCCAGCAGCTTACTCCGTCTCGGGACCTACAATGAGCAGTTCTTC
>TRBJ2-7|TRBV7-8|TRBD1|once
CASSLVDRGEFEQYF
TGTGCCAGCAGCTTAGTGGACAGGGGTGAATTCGAGCAGTACTTC
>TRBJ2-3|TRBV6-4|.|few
CASSERGSTDTQYF
TGTGCCAGCAGTGAAAGGGGATCAACGGATACGCAGTATTTT
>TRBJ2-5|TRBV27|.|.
CASRFQGRETQYF
TGTGCCAGCAGGTTTCAGGGGCGGGAGACCCAGTACTTC
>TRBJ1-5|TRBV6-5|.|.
CATRQDSLYQPQHF
TGTGCCACCAGACAGGACAGTTTATATCAGCCCCAGCATTTT
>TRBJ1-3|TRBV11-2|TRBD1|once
CASSSPTGAGNTIYF
TGTGCCAGCAGCTCCCCTACAGGGGCTGGAAACACCATATATTTT
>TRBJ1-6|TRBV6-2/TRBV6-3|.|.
CASSLTGQNSPLHF
TGTGCCAGCAGTCTCACAGGACAGAATTCACCCCTCCACTTT
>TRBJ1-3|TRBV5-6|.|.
CASSSLQGASREENTIYF
TGTGCCAGCAGCAGTCTTCAGGGTGCTTCACGGGAGGAAAACACCATATATTTT
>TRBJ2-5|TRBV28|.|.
CASSLSPLWGGRETQYF
TGTGCCAGCAGTTTATCGCCTTTGTGGGGGGGCCGTGAGACCCAGTACTTC
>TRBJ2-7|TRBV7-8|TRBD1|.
CASSADRGSYEQYF
TGTGCCAGCAGCGCCGACAGGGGATCCTACGAGCAGTACTTC
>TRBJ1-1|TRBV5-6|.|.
CASSFGQGTEAFF
TGTGCCAGCAGCTTTGGTCAGGGCACTGAAGCTTTCTTT
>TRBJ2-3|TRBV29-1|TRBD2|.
CSVETAGVNTDTQYF
TGCAGCGTTGAAACGGCGGGGGTAAACACAGATACGCAGTATTTT
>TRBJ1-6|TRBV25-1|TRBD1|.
CASRDSLAPLHF
TGTGCCTCCAGGGACAGTTTAGCACCCCTCCACTTT
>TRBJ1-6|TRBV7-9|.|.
CASSSEGRTVPLHF
TGTGCCAGCAGCTCGGAGGGCAGGACGGTACCCCTCCACTTT
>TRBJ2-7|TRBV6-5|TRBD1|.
CASSLRQGSYEQYF
TGTGCCAGCAGCCTAAGACAGGGATCCTACGAGCAGTACTTC
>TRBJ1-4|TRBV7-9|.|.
CASSVQGSIEKLFF
TGTGCCAGCAGCGTACAGGGTTCAATTGAAAAACTGTTTTTT
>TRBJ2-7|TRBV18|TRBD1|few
CASSPGTDGEQYF
TGTGCCAGCTCACCGGGGACAGATGGCGAGCAGTACTTC
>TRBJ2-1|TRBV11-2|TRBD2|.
CASSPLGTSGYNEQFF
TGTGCCAGCAGCCCCCTTGGGACTAGCGGTTACAATGAGCAGTTCTTC
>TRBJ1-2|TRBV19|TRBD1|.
CASSPAGGGNYGYTF
TGTGCCAGTAGCCCCGCCGGAGGGGGCAACTATGGCTACACCTTC
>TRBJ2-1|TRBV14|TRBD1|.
CASSSIVPGQNSYNEQFF
TGTGCCAGCAGCTCGATTGTCCCGGGACAGAACTCCTACAATGAGCAGTTCTTC
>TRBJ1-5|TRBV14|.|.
CASSQRPGQHPNQPQHF
TGTGCCAGCAGCCAACGACCGGGACAACACCCCAATCAGCCCCAGCATTTT
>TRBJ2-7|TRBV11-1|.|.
CASSRGTSPEQYF
TGTGCCAGCAGCCGGGGGACTTCCCCCGAGCAGTACTTC
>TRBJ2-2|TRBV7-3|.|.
CASSAGAAGELFF
TGTGCCAGCAGCGCAGGGGCGGCCGGGGAGCTGTTTTTT
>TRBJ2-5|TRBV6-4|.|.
CASGQAQETQYF
TGTGCCAGCGGGCAGGCTCAAGAGACCCAGTACTTC
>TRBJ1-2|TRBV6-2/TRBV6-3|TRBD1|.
CASSTRTGVYGYTF
TGTGCCAGCAGTACCCGGACAGGGGTCTATGGCTACACCTTC
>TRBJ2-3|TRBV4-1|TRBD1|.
CASKRQGLAPSQYF
TGCGCCAGCAAACGACAGGGATTGGCCCCATCGCAGTATTTT
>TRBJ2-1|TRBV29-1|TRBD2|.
CSATSGSSYNEQFF
TGCAGCGCTACTAGCGGCAGCTCCTACAATGAGCAGTTCTTC
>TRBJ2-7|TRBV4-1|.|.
CASSQAGTPGYEQYF
TGCGCCAGCAGCCAAGCCGGGACACCTGGCTACGAGCAGTACTTC
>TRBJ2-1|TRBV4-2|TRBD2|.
CASSQDGGAHNEQFF
TGTGCCAGCAGCCAAGACGGGGGGGCCCACAATGAGCAGTTCTTC
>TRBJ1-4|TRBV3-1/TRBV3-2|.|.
CASSQGTANEKLFF
TGTGCCAGCAGCCAAGGAACAGCAAATGAAAAACTGTTTTTT
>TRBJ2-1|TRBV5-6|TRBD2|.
CASSSTGGQFF
TGTGCCAGCAGCTCGACGGGGGGGCAGTTCTTC
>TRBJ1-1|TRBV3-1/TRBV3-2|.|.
CASSPTGAEAFF
TGTGCCAGCAGCCCCACGGGAGCTGAAGCTTTCTTT
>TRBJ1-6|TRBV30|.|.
CAWSDRVNSPLHF
TGTGCCTGGAGTGACAGGGTCAATTCACCCCTCCACTTT
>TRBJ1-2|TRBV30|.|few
CAWAGGFGYGYTF
TGTGCCTGGGCTGGAGGGTTTGGCTATGGCTACACCTTC
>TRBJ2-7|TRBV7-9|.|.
CASSLGTGAPWEQYF
TGTGCCAGCAGCTTAGGGACGGGAGCGCCGTGGGAGCAGTACTTC
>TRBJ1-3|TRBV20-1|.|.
CSARGQNTIYF
TGCAGTGCTAGGGGACAAAACACCATATATTTT
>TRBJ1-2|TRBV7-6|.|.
CASSPQVRGYGYTF
TGTGCCAGCAGCCCCCAGGTGAGGGGGTATGGCTACACCTTC
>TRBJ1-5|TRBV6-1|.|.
CASSDTRLEGQPQHF
TGTGCCAGCAGTGACACGAGACTAGAAGGTCAGCCCCAGCATTTT
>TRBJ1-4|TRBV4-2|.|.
CASSQDVAGARGKLFF
TGTGCCAGCAGCCAAGATGTGGCAGGGGCAAGAGGAAAACTGTTTTTT
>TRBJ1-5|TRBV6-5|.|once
CASRGGGRQPQHF
TGTGCCAGCAGGGGAGGGGGAAGGCAGCCCCAGCATTTT